The present T cell receptor beta chain was sequenced within a study of T cell responses to AZD1222 COVID-19 vaccine. Background on the study: Pooling was applied to second doses at about 4 or about 12 weeks.

On this clone: The antigen remains undetermined.

The V gene end was trimmed by 1 base and the J gene end by 1 base; junction bases not matched to a gene: 1. Germline values: CDR1 SGHRS, CDR2 YFSETQ. CDR3 length equals 14 residues. General study findings and limits: Baseline serology detected seropositivity in only 5 to 7 AZD1222 recipients. Repertoires were obtained solely post-peak T cell response. There were vaccine-associated CD4 TCRs across spike, dominant at 160-218 and 743-854.

Assay used: immunoSEQ multiplex PCR; TCRdb lists only in-frame clones, some missing. The table records about 140,000 clones, around nine tenths of them present only once. This rearrangement joins TRBV5-1 to TRBJ2-7; 8 bases agree with TRBD2. The material was peripheral blood, obtained on day 0 of AZD1222 vaccination. This TCR was recovered from an adult in good health. The CDR3 region is CASSLTSGSYEQYF. CDR3 coding DNA: TGCGCCAGCAGCTTGACTAGCGGTTCCTACGAGCAGTACTTC.